The clone carrying this T cell receptor (beta chain) was picked up one time. One base away lies a much larger clone, so this may be a sequencing read error. This record belongs to a study of blood T cells in healthy people across ages. At the level of the study: About one barcoded beta molecule per two T cells came from capture by template switching.

Combining a sample-barcoded 5' primer with a J-beta primer mix, a second PCR ran for roughly 7 to 12 cycles. Each cDNA molecule was tagged by a template-switch adaptor with 12 random nucleotides. TCRdb reprocessed the 5' RACE reads with MiXCR, giving one entry per CDR3 protein. The table records about 1.1 million distinct CDR3 sequences, less than 45% of them present only once. Donor samples were obtained from healthy Caucasian individuals from Russia, aged roughly 6 to 95. This CDR3 spans 11 amino acids. CDR1 is ENHRY and CDR2 is SYGVKD in the germline V gene. Trimming left V 3 bases short and J 11 bases short, with 10 bases between.

The source is a man between 18 and 35 years old in good health. The rearrangement joins TRBV10-3 to TRBJ2-5; no definite D call. The sequenced material came from blood. The CDR3 nucleotides are TGTGCCATCAGTGAAGTAAATGAGCAGTACTTC. Its protein is CAISEVNEQYF.